Sequencing of this T cell receptor (beta chain) was carried out in a study of T-cell memory formation after mild COVID-19. Deletions cut 0 bases from V and 3 bases from J, with 9 bases between. The CDR3 consists of 14 residues. The germline CDR1 and CDR2 sequences are SGHNT and YYREEE (reference sequence). This clonotype was found a few times. Its specificity is unknown. The study's findings and limits: Memory from before infection featured some responding clones, which suggests cross-reactive memory joined.

Researchers used 5'RACE with constant-segment primers to make TCR alpha and TCR beta cDNA libraries that carry sample barcodes and UMIs. TCRdb analysed the 5' RACE reads with MiXCR anew, one entry per CDR3 protein. The data show 470,000 or so distinct CDR3 sequences, more than 20% seen once. The chain joins TRBV5-4 to TRBJ1-2; D perhaps matches TRBD1 (5 bases). This sequence originates from an adult woman who had mild COVID-19 (a few samples of this study predate the infection). Cell type and time point are not known. The sequenced sample was PBMCs or a T cell subset sorted from them (not recorded which). This chain's CDR3 is CASSLGREDYGYTF. In DNA, the CDR3 is TGTGCCAGCAGCTTGGGCAGGGAGGACTATGGCTACACCTTC.